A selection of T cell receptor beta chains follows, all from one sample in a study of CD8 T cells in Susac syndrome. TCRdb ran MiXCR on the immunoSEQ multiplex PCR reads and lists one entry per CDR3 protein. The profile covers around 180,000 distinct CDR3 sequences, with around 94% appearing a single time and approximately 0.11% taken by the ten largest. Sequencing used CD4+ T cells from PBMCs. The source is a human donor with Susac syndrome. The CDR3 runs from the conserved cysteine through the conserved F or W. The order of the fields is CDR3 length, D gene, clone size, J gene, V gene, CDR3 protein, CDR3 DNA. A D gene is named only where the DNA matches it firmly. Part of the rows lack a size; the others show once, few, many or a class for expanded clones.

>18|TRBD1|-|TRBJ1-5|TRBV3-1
CASSRGGTGGVRDQPQHF
TGTGCCAGCAGCCGAGGTGGGACAGGGGGTGTTAGGGATCAGCCCCAGCATTTT
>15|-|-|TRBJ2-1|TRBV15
CATSRDPRGLSEQFF
TGTGCCACCAGCAGAGATCCGCGGGGTCTCTCTGAGCAGTTCTTC
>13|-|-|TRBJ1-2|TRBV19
CASSQTMGYGYTF
TGTGCCAGTAGCCAGACAATGGGCTATGGCTACACCTTC
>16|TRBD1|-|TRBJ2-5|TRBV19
CASSTTRDRGRETQYF
TGTGCCAGTAGTACGACCCGGGACAGGGGGCGAGAGACCCAGTACTTC
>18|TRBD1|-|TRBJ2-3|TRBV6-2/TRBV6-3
CASSYTTSGTGGTDTQYF
TGTGCCAGCAGTTACACGACCTCCGGGACAGGGGGAACAGATACGCAGTATTTT
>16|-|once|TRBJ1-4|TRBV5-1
CASSWGTGSYDEKLFF
TGCGCCAGCAGCTGGGGAACAGGGAGCTATGATGAAAAACTGTTTTTT
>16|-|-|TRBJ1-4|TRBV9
CASSVKEVAAYEKLFF
TGTGCCAGCAGCGTAAAGGAGGTCGCAGCTTATGAAAAACTGTTTTTT
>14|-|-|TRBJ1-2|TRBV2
CASSEDRPNYGYTF
TGTGCCAGCAGTGAAGATAGGCCAAACTATGGCTACACCTTC
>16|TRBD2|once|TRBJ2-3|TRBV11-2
CASSLSRGGRGDTQYF
TGTGCCAGCAGCTTATCGCGGGGGGGCCGGGGAGATACGCAGTATTTT
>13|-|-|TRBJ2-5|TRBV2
CASSEVDQRTQYF
TGTGCCAGCAGTGAAGTGGACCAGAGGACCCAGTACTTC
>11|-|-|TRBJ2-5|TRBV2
CASSRTNLKYF
TGTGCCAGCAGCAGGACTAACTTAAAGTACTTC
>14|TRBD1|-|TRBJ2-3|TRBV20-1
CSALGQGHTDTQYF
TGCAGTGCGTTGGGACAGGGACACACAGATACGCAGTATTTT
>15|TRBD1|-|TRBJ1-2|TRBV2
CASRSGTGVNYGYTF
TGTGCCAGCAGGTCCGGGACAGGGGTTAACTATGGCTACACCTTC
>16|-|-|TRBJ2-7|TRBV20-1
CSAMKPGGGSNYEQYF
TGCAGTGCTATGAAGCCGGGCGGAGGCTCAAACTACGAGCAGTACTTC
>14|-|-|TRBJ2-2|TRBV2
CASSENPNTGELFF
TGTGCCAGCAGTGAAAACCCGAACACCGGGGAGCTGTTTTTT
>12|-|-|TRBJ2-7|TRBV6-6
CASSYSSSGQYF
TGTGCCAGCAGTTACTCGTCGAGTGGGCAGTACTTC
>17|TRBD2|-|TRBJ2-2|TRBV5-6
CASSFLAGGRPTGELFF
TGTGCCAGCAGCTTCCTAGCGGGGGGGCGACCCACCGGGGAGCTGTTTTTT
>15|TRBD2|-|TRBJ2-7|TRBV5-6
CASRSGTRTTYEQYF
TGTGCCAGCAGATCCGGGACTAGGACAACCTACGAGCAGTACTTC
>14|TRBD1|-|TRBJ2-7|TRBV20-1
CSASRDRPSYEQYF
TGCAGTGCCTCCCGGGACAGGCCCTCCTACGAGCAGTACTTC
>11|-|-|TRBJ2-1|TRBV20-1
CSGLRVNEQFF
TGCAGTGGGTTACGGGTGAATGAGCAGTTCTTC
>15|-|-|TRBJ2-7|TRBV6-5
CASRRGGKTSYEQYF
TGTGCCAGCAGGAGAGGAGGCAAGACTTCCTACGAGCAGTACTTC
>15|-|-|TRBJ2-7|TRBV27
CASRRDRAASYEQYF
TGTGCCAGCAGACGTGACCGGGCGGCCTCCTACGAGCAGTACTTC
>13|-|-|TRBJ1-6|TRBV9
CASSVGQGSPLHF
TGTGCCAGCAGCGTGGGCCAAGGCTCACCCCTCCACTTT
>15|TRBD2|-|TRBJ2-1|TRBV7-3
CASSASGGRLNEQFF
TGTGCCAGCAGCGCTAGCGGGGGGCGGTTAAATGAGCAGTTCTTC
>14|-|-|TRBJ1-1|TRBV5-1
CASRSGAVNTEAFF
TGCGCCAGCAGGTCGGGGGCGGTGAACACTGAAGCTTTCTTT
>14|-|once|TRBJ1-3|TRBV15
CATSRFQGGNTIYF
TGTGCCACCAGCAGGTTCCAGGGAGGAAACACCATATATTTT